A single sample gave rise to the 13 T cell receptor beta chains below, sequenced in a study of Ad26.COV2.S vaccination and SARS-CoV-2 variants. Generated by immunoSEQ multiplex PCR, the TCRdb table keeps only in-frame clones and is missing some. The repertoire holds some 350,000 clones, with 92% as singletons. Sequencing used peripheral blood, obtained after recovery from COVID-19. The receptors here all came from a human donor who had recovered from COVID-19.

The CDR3 nucleotides are TGTGCCAGCTCACCACCGCACCGCTCGAACACCGGGGAGCTGTTTTTT. This encodes CASSPPHRSNTGELFF. The rearrangement joins TRBV18 to TRBJ2-2; D not certain. Germline assignment: CDR1 KGHSH and CDR2 LQKENI. The CDR3 is 16 amino acids. V lost 0 bases and J lost 0, with 8 bases in between.

The rearrangement joins TRBV5-6 to TRBJ2-5; D uncertain. Per germline, CDR1 SGHDT and CDR2 YYEEEE. V was trimmed by 0 bases and J by 2 bases, leaving 2 bases between them. The CDR3 totals 12 residues. CDR3 nucleotides: TGTGCCAGCAGCTTGGTTCAAGAGACCCAGTACTTC. It specifies CASSLVQETQYF.

The V gene is TRBV11-2, the J gene TRBJ2-7, with a tentative D call TRBD2 (5 bases). Germline V gene data show CDR1 as SGHAT and CDR2 as FQNNGV. The CDR3 length is 15 residues. With 5 bases removed from V and 0 bases from J, the gap between germline ends came to 14 bases. The CDR3 region has the DNA TGTGCCAGCAGCCCAAGCGGTAGGAGCTCCTACGAGCAGTACTTC. Amino acids: CASSPSGRSSYEQYF.

Note on this clone: Other DNA sequences in the same sample also yield this CDR3. The chain employs TRBV18 and TRBJ1-1; D gene ambiguous. The V gene's germline CDR1 is KGHSH and CDR2 LQKENI. This CDR3 region has 13 residues. V was shortened by 1 base and J by 4 bases, with 7 bases between the two germline ends. This CDR3 reads CASSPLRGTEAFF. DNA for the CDR3: TGTGCCAGCTCACCACTCCGAGGCACTGAAGCTTTCTTT.

This clone came up a few times. The rearrangement links TRBV10-2 to TRBJ1-5, with TRBD1 matching over 9 bases. This CDR3 has 19 residues. Germline V lookup: CDR1 WSHSY, CDR2 SAAADI. V gave up 5 bases and J gave up 3 bases; unmatched junction bases: 17. In DNA, the CDR3 is TGCGCCAGCAGTCAGCATCGTACAGGGGGCGCAGATAACAATCAGCCCCAGCATTTT. It codes for CASSQHRTGGADNNQPQHF.

The V gene is TRBV2, the J gene TRBJ2-7; a possible D gene is TRBD2 (5 bases). CDR3 length equals 14 residues. Germline CDR1 SNHLY, CDR2 FYNNEI. V was pared by 2 bases and J by 1 base, with 9 bases between. CDR3 in amino acids: CASSEIRDSYEQYF. CDR3 coding DNA: TGTGCCAGCAGTGAAATCCGGGATTCCTACGAGCAGTACTTC.

The chain is built from TRBV15 and TRBJ2-7, with D perhaps matching TRBD1 or TRBD2 (5 bases each). This CDR3 spans 14 amino acids. Trimming took off 0 bases at V and 6 bases at J, with 12 bases between the two ends. CDR1 and CDR2 (germline): LNHNV, YYDKDF (reference sequence). CDR3 sequence (DNA): TGTGCCACCAGCAGAGATAGGCAGGGAGCCGAGCAGTACTTC. This gives the protein CATSRDRQGAEQYF.

The gene calls are TRBV6-2 or TRBV6-3 and TRBJ2-1, with 8 bases lining up with TRBD2. The CDR3 consists of 15 residues. With V trimmed by 2 bases and J by 4 bases, 4 bases remained unmatched. Germline V gene data show CDR1 as MNHEY and CDR2 as SVGEGT. The CDR3 DNA is TGTGCCAGCAGTTACCAGCGGGGGTCATACAATGAGCAGTTCTTC. Its translation is CASSYQRGSYNEQFF.

The V and J genes are TRBV7-9 and TRBJ1-5; D may be TRBD1 (5 bases). The germline V gene has CDR1 SEHNR and CDR2 FQNEAQ (reference sequence). V was trimmed by 6 bases and J by 2 bases, leaving 11 bases between them. CDR3 size: 14 residues. DNA of the CDR3: TGTGCCAGCAGTCGGGGGGGTGGCAATCAGCCCCAGCATTTT. Its protein is CASSRGGGNQPQHF.

This rearrangement joins TRBV7-2 to TRBJ1-1; 8 bases are a match to TRBD1. With V trimmed by 5 bases and J by 5 bases, 4 bases remained unmatched. The CDR3 is 13 residues long. Per germline, CDR1 SGHTA and CDR2 FQGNSA. The CDR3 spells CASSGQGWTEAFF. The CDR3 DNA follows: TGTGCCAGCAGCGGACAGGGTTGGACTGAAGCTTTCTTT.

The rearrangement uses TRBV11-2 and TRBJ1-1, with a tentative D call TRBD1 (6 bases). Trimming left V 5 bases short and J 1 base short, with 20 bases between. The CDR3 is 17 residues long. In germline, CDR1 is SGHAT, CDR2 FQNNGV. The CDR3 loop reads CASSQHVSGTTNTEAFF. CDR3 sequence (DNA): TGTGCCAGCAGCCAACACGTCTCCGGGACAACGAACACTGAAGCTTTCTTT.

The chain has TRBV7-2 and TRBJ1-6; TRBD1 aligns across 8 bases. CDR3 length: 17 amino acids. CDR1 is SGHTA and CDR2 is FQGNSA in the germline V gene. J was trimmed by 7 bases and V by 1 base; bases with no gene match: 9. CDR3 coding DNA: TGTGCCAGCAGCTTAGTAGGGGGACAGGACGGGAATTCACCCCTCCACTTT. It is translated as CASSLVGGQDGNSPLHF.

This chain joins TRBV7-8 and TRBJ1-1, with TRBD1 matching 8 bases. V lost 0 bases, J lost 2 bases, and 14 bases stayed unmatched. Germline V gene data show CDR1 as SGHVS and CDR2 as FQNEAQ. The length of the CDR3 is 19 residues. CDR3 bases: TGTGCCAGCAGCTTAGCGGGCAGGGGGCTGATAAGGGTCAACACTGAAGCTTTCTTT. It specifies CASSLAGRGLIRVNTEAFF.